This TCR beta chain was found in a study of T cell responses to AZD1222 COVID-19 vaccine. Study-level points and caveats: Donors skewed white British and female; clonal diversity was possibly underestimated.

Germline V gene sequence: CDR1 MGHDK, CDR2 SYGVNS. Trimming stripped 1 base from V and 2 bases from J, with 9 bases between. CDR3 size: 15 residues. Clones were read by immunoSEQ multiplex PCR, and TCRdb kept only the in-frame ones, dropping some. The sample holds 100,000 or so clones, 86% seen once. To note about this clone: Its specificity is unknown.

The chain has TRBV25-1 and TRBJ1-5, with D perhaps TRBD1 (5 bases). This receptor was obtained from an adult in good health. The material sequenced was peripheral blood, taken on day 0 of AZD1222 vaccination. In DNA, the CDR3 is TGTGCCAGCAGTGAATCTGGGGCGGGCAATCAGCCCCAGCATTTT. Protein: CASSESGAGNQPQHF.